This T cell receptor (beta chain) emerged from a study of T cell changes during pregnancy in multiple sclerosis (dated by TCRdb to the late 2010s). Background for the entire study: Changes in the T cell repertoire over the course of pregnancy were examined in this study in women with multiple sclerosis.

The cysteine opens and the phenylalanine closes a CDR3 of 15 amino acids. This entry keeps only the CDR3 DNA: 45 bases, framed from base 1. The germline V gene yields LGHNA for CDR1 and YNFKEQ for CDR2. The germline V and J ends show losses of 0 bases and 3 bases respectively, and no gene match explains 3 bases of the junction. Libraries were built with the immunoSEQ multiplex PCR assay. The source is immuneACCESS, and TCRdb retained only in-frame sequences with V and J called. Part of the clones is not carried over; for the studies checked, unresolved V genes explain less than half of this, and the remainder is unexplained. This sample holds roughly 110,000 clones; around 90% were observed only once. Approximately 1.5% of the sample is in the top ten clones. This clone was observed a handful of times. Its antigen is unknown. Per-base quality was not reported, and no clone a single base away is much larger than it.

The rearranged chain carries TRBV4-2 and TRBJ1-2, with 8 junctional bases fitting TRBD1. The sequence derives from a female donor with multiple sclerosis, enrolled in a pregnancy study. The sample here was peripheral blood, taken before pregnancy. The CDR3 in this case is CASSQDQGADYGYTF. The nucleotide sequence reads as follows: TGTGCCAGCAGCCAAGACCAGGGGGCAGACTATGGCTACACCTTC.